This T cell receptor (beta chain) stems from a study of OX40 agonist ivuxolimab in advanced cancers. Turning to the study itself: Patients' therapy was ivuxolimab, an antibody that acts as an agonist of OX40 (CD134). There were three patients with partial responses, one having hepatocellular carcinoma and two cutaneous melanoma. Averaging about 60 years in age, with a range of roughly 23 to 80, the cohort was around 87% male. General observations from the study: CD4+ and CD8+ blood T cells expanded clonally by week 6 at 0.1 to 3.0 mg/kg.

Germline V CDR1 and CDR2: SQVTM, ANQGSEA. The V gene lost 3 bases and the J gene lost 1 base, with 9 bases spanning the gap. The length of the CDR3 is 13 residues. TCRdb keeps only in-frame clones here, not all; method: immunoSEQ multiplex PCR. The repertoire holds 58,000 or so clones, with around 83% as singletons. Turning to this clone: The antigen is unknown.

This sequence joins TRBV29-1 and TRBJ1-1; tentatively, D is TRBD1 (6 bases). This receptor was taken from an adult with an advanced solid tumor such as melanoma, head and neck, liver or kidney cancer. The source material was CD4+ or CD8+ T cells sorted from blood, sampled in a trial of the OX40 agonist ivuxolimab. This CDR3 is CSVDEGGNTEAFF. In DNA, the CDR3 is TGCAGCGTTGACGAGGGGGGGAACACTGAAGCTTTCTTT.